A single sample gave rise to the 5 T cell receptor beta chains below, sequenced in a study of cytotoxic CD8 clonotypes in ibrutinib-treated CLL. TCRdb keeps only in-frame clones here, not all; method: immunoSEQ multiplex PCR. The sample records about 140,000 clones, 80% being singletons. Specimen: PBMCs, collected after 36 months of ibrutinib treatment. The receptor source for this set is a human donor with chronic lymphocytic leukemia.

This clone was picked up a small number of times. The chain couples TRBV7-9 to TRBJ1-2, with D possibly matching TRBD1 (5 bases). The germline V and J ends were trimmed by 4 bases and 0 bases, with 12 bases remaining between them. CDR3 length: 15 residues. Germline V gene sequence: CDR1 SEHNR, CDR2 FQNEAQ (reference sequence). The CDR3 sequence: CASSYGTETNYGYTF. The CDR3 nucleotides read TGTGCCAGCAGCTATGGGACGGAAACTAACTATGGCTACACCTTC.

The chain couples TRBV15 to TRBJ1-2, with D tentatively TRBD1 (6 bases). The V gene's germline CDR1 is LNHNV and CDR2 YYDKDF (reference sequence). Trimming stripped 1 base from V and 5 bases from J, with 11 bases between. This CDR3 contains 14 residues. The CDR3 protein is CATSRAQGPYGYTF. CDR3 DNA: TGTGCCACCAGCAGAGCTCAGGGGCCTTATGGCTACACCTTC.

This chain links TRBV6-6 with TRBJ1-5; 9 bases align to TRBD1. This CDR3 spans 12 amino acids. Per the germline V gene, CDR1 is MNHNY and CDR2 is SVGAGI (reference sequence). The trim removed 2 bases at V and 16 bases at J, leaving 6 bases unmatched. For the CDR3, the DNA is TGTGCCAGCAGTTACGCGGACAGGGGAAGCCATTTT. Translation gives CASSYADRGSHF.

This clone was counted once. This rearrangement joins TRBV5-6 to TRBJ2-7; 8 nucleotides line up with TRBD1. The CDR3 covers 14 residues. Germline V lookup: CDR1 SGHDT, CDR2 YYEEEE. Germline trimming cut 0 bases from V and 6 bases from J; bases unmatched to any gene: 5. The CDR3 loop reads CASSLELTGVEQYF. DNA of the CDR3: TGTGCCAGCAGCTTGGAGCTGACAGGGGTCGAGCAGTACTTC.

The CDR3 region is CASSLSSGVGYTF. CDR3 nucleotides: TGTGCCAGCAGCTTATCGTCAGGGGTCGGCTACACCTTC. J is TRBJ1-2 and V is TRBV5-6, with D maybe TRBD1 (6 bases). The V end lost 2 bases, the J end lost 8 bases, and 13 bases lay between the germline ends. CDR3 size: 13 residues. Germline V gene data show CDR1 as SGHDT and CDR2 as YYEEEE.